These 27 T cell receptor beta chains came from one sample sequenced in a study of blood T cell repertoires in COVID-19 (dated by TCRdb to the early 2020s). Libraries were built with the immunoSEQ multiplex PCR assay. TCRdb took over this immuneACCESS table, retaining in-frame rearrangements with V and J assigned. Such tables are incomplete; in checked studies, under half of the missing clones stem from an unresolved V gene, and the remainder is unexplained. In all, the sample holds over 250,000 clones, and 83% of those were seen once. The ten most abundant clones make up around a tenth of the sample. The sample taken for sequencing was peripheral blood. Every receptor here comes from a woman aged 45-59 years who had recovered from COVID-19.

CDR3 nucleotide sequence: TGTGCCAGCAGCTTAGCTAGCGGATACACCGGGGAGCTGTTTTTT. It codes for CASSLASGYTGELFF. The V and J genes are TRBV7-2 and TRBJ2-2, with TRBD2 as a possible D gene (6 bases). The V gene lost 0 bases and the J gene lost 3 bases, with 8 bases spanning the gap. Germline V CDR1 and CDR2: SGHTA, FQGNSA. The CDR3 runs 15 residues.

The V and J genes are TRBV7-2 and TRBJ2-1; 11 bases align to TRBD2. Germline CDR1 and CDR2: SGHTA and FQGNSA. The CDR3 loop spans 17 amino acids. The V and J ends lost 5 bases and 4 bases, in that order; junction bases with no gene match: 10. CDR3 bases: TGTGCCAGCAGCGCCACCGCTACTAGCGGGAGTTACAATGAGCAGTTCTTC. This sequence encodes CASSATATSGSYNEQFF.

The chain joins TRBV28 to TRBJ1-5; the D gene is possibly TRBD1 (6 bases). The CDR3 is made up of 15 amino acids. The V and J ends lost 11 bases and 7 bases respectively, with 24 bases between them. CDR1 is MDHEN, CDR2 SYDVKM, per germline. This CDR3 is CAQQWGGASSQPQHF. The CDR3 DNA sequence: TGTGCCCAGCAGTGGGGGGGCGCTTCATCCCAGCCCCAGCATTTT.

This clone was observed many times. The chain recombines TRBV18 with TRBJ2-7; the match to TRBD1 covers 7 bases. The CDR3 is made up of 16 amino acids. The V gene's germline CDR1 is KGHSH and CDR2 LQKENI. Trimming removed 2 bases from V and 0 bases from J; junction bases left unmatched: 7. The CDR3 loop is CASSPNEGAFSYEQYF. In nucleotides, the CDR3 is TGTGCCAGCTCACCAAATGAGGGGGCATTCTCCTACGAGCAGTACTTC.

The V call is TRBV29-1, the J call TRBJ2-3; D may be TRBD1 (6 bases). Per germline, CDR1 SQVTM and CDR2 ANQGSEA. V dropped 6 bases and J dropped 4 bases, with 14 bases sitting between them. CDR3 length equals 13 residues. CDR3 nucleotide sequence: TGCAGCGTGAAGTGGACAGACCCAGATACGCAGTATTTT. This gives the protein CSVKWTDPDTQYF.

This sequence joins TRBV7-2 and TRBJ2-5; 9 bases fit TRBD1. The junction had 0 bases not matched to a gene; V was cut back by 3 bases and J by 4 bases. The CDR3 runs 13 residues. Germline CDR1 SGHTA, CDR2 FQGNSA. The CDR3 region has the DNA TGTGCCAGCAGCTTGACAGGGGGAGAGACCCAGTACTTC. Translating it yields CASSLTGGETQYF.

The chain recombines TRBV28 with TRBJ1-2; D not certain. The CDR3 extends over 15 amino acids. CDR1 is MDHEN, CDR2 SYDVKM, per germline. Trimming stripped 10 bases from V and 2 bases from J, with 20 bases between. The CDR3 DNA reads TGTGCCACCTTCCCGGGGTGGCAGGCGAACTATGGCTACACCTTC. It encodes CATFPGWQANYGYTF.

This chain links TRBV28 with TRBJ1-6; D gene ambiguous. The V end was cut by 5 bases, the J end by 7 bases, with 15 bases between. This CDR3 comprises 15 residues. Per germline, CDR1 MDHEN and CDR2 SYDVKM. The DNA for the CDR3 is TGTGCCAGCAGTGAGAGCGGTGGGGTAAATTCACCCCTCCACTTT. Encoded protein: CASSESGGVNSPLHF. Complete variable domain (other parts from reference TRBV28 and TRBJ1-6): DVKVTQSSRYLVKRTGEKVFLECVQDMDHENMFWYRQDPGLGLRLIYFSYDVKMKEKGDIPEGYSVSREKKERFSLILESASTNQTSMYLCASSESGGVNSPLHFGNGTRLTVT.

This clone has only one observation. The chain has TRBV7-8 and TRBJ2-7; D possibly corresponds to TRBD1 (5 bases). This CDR3 has 14 amino acids. V lost 4 bases and J 1 base, leaving 11 bases between the germline ends. Germline CDR1 SGHVS, CDR2 FQNEAQ. CDR3 sequence: CASSSQGPSYEQYF. CDR3 DNA sequence: TGTGCCAGCAGCTCGCAGGGCCCTTCCTACGAGCAGTACTTC. Full variable domain (outside the CDR3, taken from reference TRBV7-8 and TRBJ2-7): GAGVSQSPRYKVAKRGQDVALRCDPISGHVSLFWYQQALGQGPEFLTYFQNEAQLDKSGLPSDRFFAERPEGSVSTLKIQRTQQEDSAVYLCASSSQGPSYEQYFGPGTRLTVT.

The rearrangement uses TRBV30 and TRBJ2-7; 10 nucleotides match TRBD2. After removal of 2 bases from V and 5 bases from J, the junction contained 3 bases not matched to a gene. The CDR3 spans 13 residues. CDR1 GTSNPN and CDR2 SVGIG come from the germline V gene (reference sequence). CDR3 sequence (DNA): TGTGCCTGGAGTCGGCTAGCGGGAGACGAGCAGTACTTC. It translates to CAWSRLAGDEQYF.

The gene calls are TRBV2 and TRBJ2-2; tentative D call: TRBD1 (6 bases). The V end was cut by 4 bases, the J end by 6 bases, with 9 bases between. The CDR3 is 13 amino acids. Germline assignment: CDR1 SNHLY and CDR2 FYNNEI. CDR3 nucleotide sequence: TGTGCCAGCAGTGTTGACAGGTCCGGGGAGCTGTTTTTT. It encodes CASSVDRSGELFF.

DNA for the CDR3: TGCGCCAGCAGCCGCGATTTACCGGGACTAGCCACAGATACGCAGTATTTT. Translated, it gives CASSRDLPGLATDTQYF. The chain is built from TRBV5-1 and TRBJ2-3, with 9 bases that match TRBD2. The CDR3 spans 17 residues. V dropped 4 bases and J dropped 2; count of bases not matched to a gene: 11. In germline, CDR1 is SGHRS, CDR2 YFSETQ.

In this sample, this clone turned up a few times. The chain couples TRBV27 to TRBJ2-2; a weak D match, TRBD2 (5 bases). The CDR3 extends over 14 amino acids. Per germline, CDR1 MNHEY and CDR2 SMNVEV (reference sequence). V lost 10 bases, J lost 1 base, and 13 bases lay in between. The CDR3 loop is CATGKFGNTGELFF. Here the CDR3 DNA reads TGTGCCACCGGGAAATTCGGGAACACCGGGGAGCTGTTTTTT.

This chain uses TRBV27 with TRBJ1-3; maybe TRBD1 (5 bases). Germline-derived CDR1 and CDR2 are MNHEY and SMNVEV (reference sequence). Between the trimmed V and J ends, which lost 5 bases and 6 bases, there was a span of 17 bases. The CDR3 consists of 15 residues. CDR3 sequence (DNA): TGTGCCAGCAGTCCGTCGATCCAGGGTTTAAACACCATATATTTT. Encoded protein: CASSPSIQGLNTIYF.

The chain carries TRBV24-1 and TRBJ2-7, with 12 bases fitting TRBD1. CDR1 and CDR2 (germline): KGHDR, SFDVKD. With 2 bases clipped from V and 5 bases from J, the junction kept 9 bases outside the gene matches. The CDR3 runs to 17 residues. The CDR3 DNA reads as TGTGCCACCAGTGATTCTCCGGGACAGGGGGCGTTCAACGAGCAGTACTTC. This gives the protein CATSDSPGQGAFNEQYF.

Note on this clone: This could be a read error, since a much larger clone is one nucleotide away. At the DNA level, this CDR3 is encoded by other sequences in the same sample as well. The gene calls are TRBV5-6 and TRBJ2-2; 10 positions agree with TRBD1. CDR1 and CDR2 from the germline V gene are SGHDT and YYEEEE. V lost 4 bases to trimming and J lost 6 bases; unmatched junction nucleotides: 0. The CDR3 contains 13 residues. The CDR3 sequence: CASSGTGAGELFF. The CDR3 nucleotides are TGTGCCAGCAGCGGGACAGGGGCCGGGGAGCTGTTTTTT.

The V call is TRBV4-3, the J call TRBJ2-7; D may be TRBD2 (6 bases). This CDR3 spans 15 amino acids. Germline V gives CDR1 LGHNA, CDR2 YSLEER. Between the trimmed V and J ends, which lost 0 bases and 2 bases, there was a span of 11 bases. The CDR3 region is CASSQDAGGAYEQYF. The CDR3 DNA reads TGCGCCAGCAGCCAAGATGCGGGCGGGGCCTACGAGCAGTACTTC.

This clone came up once. This chain uses TRBV18 with TRBJ1-1; D ambiguous. In germline, CDR1 is KGHSH, CDR2 LQKENI. Trimming took 3 bases from V and 5 from J, leaving 7 bases between them. The CDR3 totals 12 residues. CDR3 nucleotides: TGTGCCAGCTCACCGGCTGAAACTGAAGCTTTCTTT. This gives the protein CASSPAETEAFF. Full variable domain (remainder filled in from reference TRBV18 and TRBJ1-1): NAGVMQNPRHLVRRRGQEARLRCSPMKGHSHVYWYRQLPEEGLKFMVYLQKENIIDESGMPKERFSAEFPKEGPSILRIQQVVRGDSAAYFCASSPAETEAFFGQGTRLTVV.

The V gene is TRBV30, the J gene TRBJ2-3; TRBD2 matches at 7 bases. CDR1 is GTSNPN and CDR2 is SVGIG in the germline V gene (reference sequence). The CDR3 runs 16 residues. Losses at the gene ends were 5 bases for V and 0 bases for J; bases not matched to a gene: 11. The CDR3: CAWGGRAGVSTDTQYF. The CDR3 nucleotides are TGTGCCTGGGGGGGACGTGCGGGAGTGAGCACAGATACGCAGTATTTT.

This chain uses TRBV7-2 with TRBJ2-2; D may be TRBD2 (6 bases). The CDR3 loop spans 15 amino acids. Between the trimmed V and J ends, which lost 0 bases and 7 bases, there was a span of 12 bases. Germline loops: CDR1 SGHTA, CDR2 FQGNSA. The CDR3 DNA reads as TGTGCCAGCAGCTTAGCTAGCGGACTTGTCGGGGAGCTGTTTTTT. Translating it yields CASSLASGLVGELFF. Looking up the rest from reference TRBV7-2 and TRBJ2-2 gives the full variable domain: GAGVSQSPSNKVTEKGKDVELRCDPISGHTALYWYRQSLGQGLEFLIYFQGNSAPDKSGLPSDRFSAERTGGSVSTLTIQRTQQEDSAVYLCASSLASGLVGELFFGEGSRLTVL.

The gene calls are TRBV4-2 and TRBJ1-2; D gene unclear. With 4 bases removed from V and 4 bases from J, the gap between germline ends came to 13 bases. The CDR3 runs to 14 residues. Germline values: CDR1 LGHNA, CDR2 YNFKEQ. The CDR3 region is CASSPVQALYGYTF. CDR3 nucleotides: TGTGCCAGCAGCCCAGTCCAGGCCCTCTATGGCTACACCTTC.

A word on this clone: In the same sample, other DNA sequences code for this CDR3. This sequence joins TRBV5-1 and TRBJ2-5, with D maybe TRBD2 (5 bases). Germline V CDR1 and CDR2: SGHRS, YFSETQ. The CDR3 contains 13 residues. V lost 0 bases and J lost 4, with 7 bases in between. CDR3 sequence: CASSLGGGETQYF. The CDR3, as DNA: TGCGCCAGCAGCTTGGGCGGAGGAGAGACCCAGTACTTC.

V usage is TRBV6-2 or TRBV6-3 and J usage is TRBJ2-3; D not certain. The CDR3 is 13 amino acids. Germline V CDR1 and CDR2: MNHEY, SVGEGT. With 3 bases removed from V and 6 bases from J, the gap between germline ends came to 10 bases. The DNA of the CDR3 is TGTGCCAGCAGTTATCTCCGGTCCGATACGCAGTATTTT. Translated, it gives CASSYLRSDTQYF.

This clone occurred once. V and J are TRBV19 and TRBJ2-7; D possibly corresponds to TRBD1 (5 bases). This CDR3 is 12 amino acids long. The germline gives CDR1 LNHDA, CDR2 SQIVND (reference sequence). The V end was cut by 5 bases, the J end by 6 bases, with 11 bases between. CDR3: CASSFIGVEQYF. The CDR3 nucleotides are TGTGCCAGTAGTTTCATAGGGGTCGAGCAGTACTTC.

The rearrangement uses TRBV4-3 and TRBJ2-7, with 9 bases aligning to TRBD2. In germline, CDR1 is LGHNA, CDR2 YSLEER. The CDR3 extends over 17 amino acids. V lost 0 bases, J lost 0 bases, and 6 bases stayed unmatched. The CDR3 DNA reads TGCGCCAGCAGCCAAGATCGAGCGGGGGGATTCTCCTACGAGCAGTACTTC. This encodes CASSQDRAGGFSYEQYF.

The J gene is TRBJ2-7, the V gene TRBV15; 11 nucleotides line up with TRBD2. The trim removed 0 bases at V and 3 bases at J, leaving 4 bases unmatched. CDR1 and CDR2 (germline): LNHNV, YYDKDF (reference sequence). This CDR3 is 16 amino acids long. The CDR3 coding sequence is TGTGCCACCAGCAGAGATCTAGCGGGAGGAAGCTACGAGCAGTACTTC. It codes for CATSRDLAGGSYEQYF.

The chain carries TRBV27 and TRBJ2-1; 10 nucleotides align to TRBD1. Germline loops: CDR1 MNHEY, CDR2 SMNVEV (reference sequence). V lost 6 bases, J lost 4 bases, and 6 bases stayed unmatched. The CDR3 is made up of 15 amino acids. The CDR3 reads CASSAGQGIYNEQFF. CDR3 sequence (DNA): TGTGCCAGCAGCGCGGGACAGGGGATATACAATGAGCAGTTCTTC.